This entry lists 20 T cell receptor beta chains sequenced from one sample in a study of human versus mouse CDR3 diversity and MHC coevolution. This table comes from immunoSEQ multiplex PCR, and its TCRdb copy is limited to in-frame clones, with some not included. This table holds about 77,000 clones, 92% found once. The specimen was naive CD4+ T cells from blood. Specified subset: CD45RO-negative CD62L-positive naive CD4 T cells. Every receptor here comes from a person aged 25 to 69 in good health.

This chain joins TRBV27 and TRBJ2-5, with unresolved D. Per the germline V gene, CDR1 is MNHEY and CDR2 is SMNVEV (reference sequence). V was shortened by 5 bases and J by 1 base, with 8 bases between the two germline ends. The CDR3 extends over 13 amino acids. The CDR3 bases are TGTGCCAGCAGTCCTTCCTCCCAAGAGACCCAGTACTTC. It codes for CASSPSSQETQYF.

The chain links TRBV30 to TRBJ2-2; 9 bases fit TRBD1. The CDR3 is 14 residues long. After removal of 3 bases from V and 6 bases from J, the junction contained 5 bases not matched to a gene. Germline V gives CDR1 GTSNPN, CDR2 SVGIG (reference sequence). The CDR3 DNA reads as TGTGCCTGGAGGAGGACAGGGGTACCCGGGGAGCTGTTTTTT. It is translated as CAWRRTGVPGELFF.

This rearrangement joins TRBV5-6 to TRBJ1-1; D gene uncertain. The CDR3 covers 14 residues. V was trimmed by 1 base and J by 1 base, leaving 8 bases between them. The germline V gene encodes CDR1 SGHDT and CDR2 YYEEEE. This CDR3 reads CASSLYAPNTEAFF. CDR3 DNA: TGTGCCAGCAGCTTGTACGCGCCGAACACTGAAGCTTTCTTT.

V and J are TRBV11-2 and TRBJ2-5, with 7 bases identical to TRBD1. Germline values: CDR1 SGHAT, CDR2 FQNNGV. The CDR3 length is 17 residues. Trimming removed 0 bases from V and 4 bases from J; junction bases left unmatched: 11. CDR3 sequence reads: CASSLDTGQIMGETQYF. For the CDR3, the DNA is TGTGCCAGCAGCTTAGATACGGGACAGATTATGGGAGAGACCCAGTACTTC.

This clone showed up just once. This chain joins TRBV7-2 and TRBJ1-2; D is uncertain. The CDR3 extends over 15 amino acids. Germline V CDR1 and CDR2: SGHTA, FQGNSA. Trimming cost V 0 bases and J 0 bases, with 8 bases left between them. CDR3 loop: CASSLAADSNYGYTF. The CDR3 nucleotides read TGTGCCAGCAGCTTAGCGGCAGACTCTAACTATGGCTACACCTTC.

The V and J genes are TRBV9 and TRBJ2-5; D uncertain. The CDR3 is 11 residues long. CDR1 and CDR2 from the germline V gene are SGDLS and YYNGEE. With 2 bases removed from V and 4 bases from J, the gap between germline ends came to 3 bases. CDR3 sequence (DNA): TGTGCCAGCAGCGTCCGAGAGACCCAGTACTTC. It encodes CASSVRETQYF.

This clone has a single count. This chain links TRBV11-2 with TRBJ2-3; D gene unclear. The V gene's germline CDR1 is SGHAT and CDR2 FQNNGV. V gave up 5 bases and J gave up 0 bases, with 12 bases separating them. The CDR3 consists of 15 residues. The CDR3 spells CASSPFRVSTDTQYF. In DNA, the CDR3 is TGTGCCAGCAGCCCCTTCCGGGTGAGCACAGATACGCAGTATTTT.

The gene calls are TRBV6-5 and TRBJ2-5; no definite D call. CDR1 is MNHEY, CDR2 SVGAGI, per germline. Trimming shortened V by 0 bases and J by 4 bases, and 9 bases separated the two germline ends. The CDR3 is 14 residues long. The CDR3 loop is CASSYSMGVETQYF. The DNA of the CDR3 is TGTGCCAGCAGTTACTCGATGGGCGTAGAGACCCAGTACTTC.

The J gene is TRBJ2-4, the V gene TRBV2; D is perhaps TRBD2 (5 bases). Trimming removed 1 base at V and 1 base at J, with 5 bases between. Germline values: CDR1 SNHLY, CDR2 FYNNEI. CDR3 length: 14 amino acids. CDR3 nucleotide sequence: TGTGCCAGCAGTGAAGGGAGGGCCAAAAACATTCAGTACTTC. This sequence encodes CASSEGRAKNIQYF. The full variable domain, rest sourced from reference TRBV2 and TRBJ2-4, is EPEVTQTPSHQVTQMGQEVILRCVPISNHLYFYWYRQILGQKVEFLVSFYNNEISEKSEIFDDQFSVERPDGSNFTLKIRSTKLEDSAMYFCASSEGRAKNIQYFGAGTRLSVL.

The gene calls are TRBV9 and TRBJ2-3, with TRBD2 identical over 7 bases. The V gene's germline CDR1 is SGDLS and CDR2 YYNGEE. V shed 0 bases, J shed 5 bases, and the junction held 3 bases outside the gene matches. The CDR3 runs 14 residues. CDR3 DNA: TGTGCCAGCAGCGTAGGTGGGGGGGAAGATACGCAGTATTTT. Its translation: CASSVGGGEDTQYF.

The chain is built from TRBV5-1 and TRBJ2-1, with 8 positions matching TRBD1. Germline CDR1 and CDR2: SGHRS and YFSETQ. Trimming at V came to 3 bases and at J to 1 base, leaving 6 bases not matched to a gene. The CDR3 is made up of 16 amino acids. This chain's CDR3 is CASSSNGQGSYNEQFF. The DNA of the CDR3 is TGCGCCAGCAGCTCCAATGGACAGGGTTCCTACAATGAGCAGTTCTTC.

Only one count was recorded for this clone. CDR3 region: CASSPRTSGTGELFF. The DNA for the CDR3 is TGTGCCAGCAGCCCACGGACTAGCGGCACCGGGGAGCTGTTTTTT. The rearrangement uses TRBV7-6 and TRBJ2-2; the match to TRBD2 covers 10 bases. This CDR3 has 15 residues. The germline V gene encodes CDR1 SGHVS and CDR2 FNYEAQ. Trimming removed 5 bases from V and 4 bases from J; junction bases left unmatched: 4.

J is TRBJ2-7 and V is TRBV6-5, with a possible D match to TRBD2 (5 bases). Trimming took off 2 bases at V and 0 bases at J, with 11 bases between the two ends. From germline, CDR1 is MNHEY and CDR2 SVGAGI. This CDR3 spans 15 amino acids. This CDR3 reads CASSYLGVLSYEQYF. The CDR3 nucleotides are TGTGCCAGCAGTTACCTCGGGGTACTCTCCTACGAGCAGTACTTC.

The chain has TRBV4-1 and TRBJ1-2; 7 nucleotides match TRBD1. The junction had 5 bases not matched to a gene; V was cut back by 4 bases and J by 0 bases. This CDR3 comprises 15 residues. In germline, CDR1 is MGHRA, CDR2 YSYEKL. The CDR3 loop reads CASSPQGQTNYGYTF. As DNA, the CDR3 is TGCGCCAGCAGCCCTCAGGGACAGACTAACTATGGCTACACCTTC.

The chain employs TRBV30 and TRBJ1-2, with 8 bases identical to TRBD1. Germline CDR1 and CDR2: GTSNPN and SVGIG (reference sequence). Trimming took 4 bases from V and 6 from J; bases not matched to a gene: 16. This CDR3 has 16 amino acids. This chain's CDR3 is CAWISQGAQFTDGYTF. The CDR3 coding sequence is TGTGCCTGGATATCCCAGGGGGCGCAGTTTACGGATGGCTACACCTTC.

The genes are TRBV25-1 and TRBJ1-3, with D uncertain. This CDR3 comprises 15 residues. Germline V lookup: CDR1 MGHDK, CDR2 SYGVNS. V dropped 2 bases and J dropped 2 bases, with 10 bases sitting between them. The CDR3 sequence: CASSETTVAGNTIYF. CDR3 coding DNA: TGTGCCAGCAGTGAAACCACGGTGGCTGGAAACACCATATATTTT. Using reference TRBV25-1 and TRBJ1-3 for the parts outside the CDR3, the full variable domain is EADIYQTPRYLVIGTGKKITLECSQTMGHDKMYWYQQDPGMELHLIHYSYGVNSTEKGDLSSESTVSRIRTEHFPLTLESARPSHTSQYLCASSETTVAGNTIYFGEGSWLTVV.

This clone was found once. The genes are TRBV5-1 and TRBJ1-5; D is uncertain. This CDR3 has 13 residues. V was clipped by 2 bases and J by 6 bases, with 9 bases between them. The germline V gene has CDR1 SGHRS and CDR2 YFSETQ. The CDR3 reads CASSLGRSQPQHF. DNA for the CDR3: TGCGCCAGCAGCTTAGGGAGGTCTCAGCCCCAGCATTTT.

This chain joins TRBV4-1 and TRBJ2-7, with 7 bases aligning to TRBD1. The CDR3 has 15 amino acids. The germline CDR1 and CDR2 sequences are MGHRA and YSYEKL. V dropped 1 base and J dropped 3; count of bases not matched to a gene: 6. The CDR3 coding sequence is TGCGCCAGCAGCCAAGCCCCGGGACAGCTCTACGAGCAGTACTTC. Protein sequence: CASSQAPGQLYEQYF.

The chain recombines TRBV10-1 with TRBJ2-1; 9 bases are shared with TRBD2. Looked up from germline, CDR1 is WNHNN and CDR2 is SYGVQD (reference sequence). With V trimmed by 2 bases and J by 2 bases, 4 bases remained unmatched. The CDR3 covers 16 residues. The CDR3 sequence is CASSEQLAGAYNEQFF. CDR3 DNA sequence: TGCGCCAGCAGTGAGCAACTAGCGGGCGCCTACAATGAGCAGTTCTTC.

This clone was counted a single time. The CDR3 region has the DNA TGCGCCAGCAGCCAAAATGGGGCTCGCCCGACCGGGGAGCTGTTTTTT. Translation gives CASSQNGARPTGELFF. The chain is built from TRBV4-1 and TRBJ2-2, with D possibly TRBD1 on 5 matching bases. Trimming removed 2 bases at V and 5 bases at J, with 15 bases between. Germline CDR1 and CDR2: MGHRA and YSYEKL. This CDR3 has 16 residues.